Described below is a single TCR beta chain sequence and its context. This specimen comes from a study of T cell changes during pregnancy in multiple sclerosis. Germline CDR1 is MDHEN and CDR2 is SYDVKM. Trimming cost V 7 bases and J 4 bases, with 16 bases left between them. The CDR3 is 14 amino acids. Some clones are missing from TCRdb's copy, which holds only in-frame ones; the method was immunoSEQ multiplex PCR. The top ten clones hold about 0.42% of a sample with around 41,000 clones, 91% of them seen once. The source is a female donor in good health, enrolled as a control in a pregnancy study. The specimen comprised CD4+ T cells from peripheral blood mononuclear cells, sampled in the third trimester of pregnancy. This chain connects TRBV28 to TRBJ1-2; TRBD1 might be the D (6 bases). The CDR3 protein is CASTRGGTLYGYTF. CDR3 in DNA: TGTGCCAGCACCCGAGGGGGTACCCTCTATGGCTACACCTTC.